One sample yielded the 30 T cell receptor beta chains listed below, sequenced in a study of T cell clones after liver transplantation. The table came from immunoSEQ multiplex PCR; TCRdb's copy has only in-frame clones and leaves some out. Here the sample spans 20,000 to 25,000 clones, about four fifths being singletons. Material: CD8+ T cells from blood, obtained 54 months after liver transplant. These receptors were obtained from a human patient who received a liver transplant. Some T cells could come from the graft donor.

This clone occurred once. DNA for the CDR3: TGTGCCAGCAGCCAGAGACAGGGGGCTGGTGGAAACACCATATATTTT. It translates to CASSQRQGAGGNTIYF. The V and J genes are TRBV7-9 and TRBJ1-3; TRBD1 matches at 10 bases. The CDR3 spans 16 residues. V shed 5 bases, J shed 3 bases, and the junction held 7 bases outside the gene matches. Germline V gene sequence: CDR1 SEHNR, CDR2 FQNEAQ (reference sequence).

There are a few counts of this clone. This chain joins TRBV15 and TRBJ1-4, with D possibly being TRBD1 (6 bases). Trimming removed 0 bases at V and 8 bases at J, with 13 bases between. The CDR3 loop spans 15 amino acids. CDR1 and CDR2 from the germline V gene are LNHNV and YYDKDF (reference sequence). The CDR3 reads CATSRDRGSREKLFF. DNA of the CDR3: TGTGCCACCAGCAGAGACAGGGGCTCGCGGGAAAAACTGTTTTTT. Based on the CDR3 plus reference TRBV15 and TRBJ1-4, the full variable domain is DAMVIQNPRYQVTQFGKPVTLSCSQTLNHNVMYWYQQKSSQAPKLLFHYYDKDFNNEADTPDNFQSRRPNTSFCFLDIRSPGLGDTAMYLCATSRDRGSREKLFFGSGTQLSVL.

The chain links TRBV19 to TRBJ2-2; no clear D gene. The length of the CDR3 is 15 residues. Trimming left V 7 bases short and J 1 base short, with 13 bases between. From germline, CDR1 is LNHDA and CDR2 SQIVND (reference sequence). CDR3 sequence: CASTGYYLNTGELFF. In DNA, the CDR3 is TGTGCCAGTACGGGCTACTATTTGAACACCGGGGAGCTGTTTTTT.

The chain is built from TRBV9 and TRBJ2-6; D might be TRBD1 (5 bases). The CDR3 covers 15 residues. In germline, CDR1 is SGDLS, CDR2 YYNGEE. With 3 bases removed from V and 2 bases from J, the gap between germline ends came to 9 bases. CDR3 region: CASSEGVTGANVLTF. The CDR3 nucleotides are TGTGCCAGCAGCGAAGGGGTTACTGGGGCCAACGTCCTGACTTTC.

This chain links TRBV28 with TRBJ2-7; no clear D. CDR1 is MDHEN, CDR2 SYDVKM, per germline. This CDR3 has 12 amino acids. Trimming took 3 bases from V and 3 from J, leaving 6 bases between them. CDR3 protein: CASSFSRYEQYF. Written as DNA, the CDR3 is TGTGCCAGCAGTTTCTCCCGCTACGAGCAGTACTTC.

The DNA of the CDR3 is TGCAGCGTTGAAGGCCCAGGACCTAGCACAGATACGCAGTATTTT. Its protein product is CSVEGPGPSTDTQYF. The chain carries TRBV29-1 and TRBJ2-3; D call uncertain. Trimming stripped 1 base from V and 0 bases from J, with 11 bases between. CDR3 length: 15 amino acids. Germline lookup yields CDR1 SQVTM and CDR2 ANQGSEA.

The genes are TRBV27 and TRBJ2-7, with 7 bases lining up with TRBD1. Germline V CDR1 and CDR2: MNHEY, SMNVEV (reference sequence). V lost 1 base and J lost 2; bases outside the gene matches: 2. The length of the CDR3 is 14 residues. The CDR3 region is CASSLFDRAYEQYF. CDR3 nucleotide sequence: TGTGCCAGCAGTTTATTTGACAGGGCCTACGAGCAGTACTTC.

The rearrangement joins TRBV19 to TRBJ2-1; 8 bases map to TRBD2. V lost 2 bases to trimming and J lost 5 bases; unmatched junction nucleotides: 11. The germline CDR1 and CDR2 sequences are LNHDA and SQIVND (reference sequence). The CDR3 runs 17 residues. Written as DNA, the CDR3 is TGTGCCAGTAGTATAACCGGGACTAGAGCTTTGCACAATGAGCAGTTCTTC. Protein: CASSITGTRALHNEQFF. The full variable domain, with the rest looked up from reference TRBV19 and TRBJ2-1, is DGGITQSPKYLFRKEGQNVTLSCEQNLNHDAMYWYRQDPGQGLRLIYYSQIVNDFQKGDIAEGYSVSREKKESFPLTVTSAQKNPTAFYLCASSITGTRALHNEQFFGPGTRLTVL.

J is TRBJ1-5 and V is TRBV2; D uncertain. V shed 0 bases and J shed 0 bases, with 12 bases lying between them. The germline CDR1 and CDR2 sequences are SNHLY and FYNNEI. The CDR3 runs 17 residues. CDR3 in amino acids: CASSEALRQISNQPQHF. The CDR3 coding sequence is TGTGCCAGCAGTGAAGCGCTTCGGCAGATTAGCAATCAGCCCCAGCATTTT.

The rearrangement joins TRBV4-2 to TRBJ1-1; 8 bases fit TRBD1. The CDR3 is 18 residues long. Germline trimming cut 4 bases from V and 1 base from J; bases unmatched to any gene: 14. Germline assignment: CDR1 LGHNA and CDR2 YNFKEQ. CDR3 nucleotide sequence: TGTGCCAGCAGCCTCCTCCTACAGGGAGACAGGGGGAACACTGAAGCTTTCTTT. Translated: CASSLLLQGDRGNTEAFF.

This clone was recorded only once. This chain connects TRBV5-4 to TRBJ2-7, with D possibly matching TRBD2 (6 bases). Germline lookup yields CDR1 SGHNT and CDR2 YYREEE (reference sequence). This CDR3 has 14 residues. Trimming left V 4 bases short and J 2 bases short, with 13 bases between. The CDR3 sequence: CASSPGLGPYEQYF. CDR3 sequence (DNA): TGTGCCAGCAGCCCGGGACTGGGGCCCTACGAGCAGTACTTC.

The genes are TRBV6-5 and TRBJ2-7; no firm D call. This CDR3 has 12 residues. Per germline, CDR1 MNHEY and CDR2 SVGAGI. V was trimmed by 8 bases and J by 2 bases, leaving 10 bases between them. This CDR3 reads CASYDRTYEQYF. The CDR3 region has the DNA TGTGCCAGCTACGACCGTACCTACGAGCAGTACTTC.

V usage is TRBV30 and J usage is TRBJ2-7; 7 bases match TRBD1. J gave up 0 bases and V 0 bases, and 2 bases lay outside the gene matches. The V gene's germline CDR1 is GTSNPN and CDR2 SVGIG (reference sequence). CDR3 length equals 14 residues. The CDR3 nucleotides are TGTGCCTGGAGTGTACAGGGGTTCTCCTACGAGCAGTACTTC. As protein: CAWSVQGFSYEQYF.

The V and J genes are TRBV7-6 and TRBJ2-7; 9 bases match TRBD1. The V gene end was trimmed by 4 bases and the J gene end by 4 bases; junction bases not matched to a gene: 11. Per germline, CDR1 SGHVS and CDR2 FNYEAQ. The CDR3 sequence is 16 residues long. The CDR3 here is CASSSGKGQGVYEQYF. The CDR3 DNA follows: TGTGCCAGCAGCTCAGGAAAGGGACAGGGAGTTTACGAGCAGTACTTC. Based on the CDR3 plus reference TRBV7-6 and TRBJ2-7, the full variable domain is GAGVSQSPRYKVTKRGQDVALRCDPISGHVSLYWYRQALGQGPEFLTYFNYEAQQDKSGLPNDRFSAERPEGSISTLTIQRTEQRDSAMYRCASSSGKGQGVYEQYFGPGTRLTVT.

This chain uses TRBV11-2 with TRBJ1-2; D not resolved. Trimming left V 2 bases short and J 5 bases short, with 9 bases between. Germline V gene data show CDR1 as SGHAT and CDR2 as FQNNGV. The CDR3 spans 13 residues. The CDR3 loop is CASSLSFSYGYTF. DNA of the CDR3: TGTGCCAGCAGCTTATCCTTTAGTTATGGCTACACCTTC.

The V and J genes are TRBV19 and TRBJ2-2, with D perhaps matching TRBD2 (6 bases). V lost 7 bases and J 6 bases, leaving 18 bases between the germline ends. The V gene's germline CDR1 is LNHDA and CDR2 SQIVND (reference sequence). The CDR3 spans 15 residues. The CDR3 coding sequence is TGTGCCAGTACCCCTTGGGACGGGGAGGCCGGGGAGCTGTTTTTT. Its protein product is CASTPWDGEAGELFF.

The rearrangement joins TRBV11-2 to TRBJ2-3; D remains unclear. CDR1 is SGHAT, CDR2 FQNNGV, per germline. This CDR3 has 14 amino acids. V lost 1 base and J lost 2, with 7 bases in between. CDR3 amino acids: CASSLGRLTDTQYF. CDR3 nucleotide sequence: TGTGCCAGCAGCTTAGGCAGACTCACAGATACGCAGTATTTT.

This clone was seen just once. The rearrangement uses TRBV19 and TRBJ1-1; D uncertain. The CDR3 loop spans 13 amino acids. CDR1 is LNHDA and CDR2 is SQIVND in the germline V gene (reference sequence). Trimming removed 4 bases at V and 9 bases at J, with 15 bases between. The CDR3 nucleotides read TGTGCCAGTAGTAATGTTGGGTGGGATCAAGCTTTCTTT. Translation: CASSNVGWDQAFF.

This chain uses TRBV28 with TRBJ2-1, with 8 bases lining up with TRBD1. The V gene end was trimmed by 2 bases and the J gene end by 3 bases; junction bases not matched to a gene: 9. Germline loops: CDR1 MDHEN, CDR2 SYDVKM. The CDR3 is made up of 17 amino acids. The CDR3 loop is CASSLPEGQVGYNEQFF. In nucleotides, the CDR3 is TGTGCCAGCAGTTTACCCGAGGGACAGGTAGGCTACAATGAGCAGTTCTTC.

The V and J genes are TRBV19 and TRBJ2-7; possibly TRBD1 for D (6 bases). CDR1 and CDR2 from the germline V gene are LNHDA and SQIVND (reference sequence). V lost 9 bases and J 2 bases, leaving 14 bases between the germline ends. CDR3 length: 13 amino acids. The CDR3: CASPPGQPYEQYF. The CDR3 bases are TGTGCCAGCCCTCCGGGACAACCCTACGAGCAGTACTTC.

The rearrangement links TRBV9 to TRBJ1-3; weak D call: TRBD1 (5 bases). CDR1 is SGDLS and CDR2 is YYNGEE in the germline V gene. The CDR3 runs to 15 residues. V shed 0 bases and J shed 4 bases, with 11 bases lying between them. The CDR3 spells CASSVEAGLGNTIYF. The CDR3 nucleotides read TGTGCCAGCAGCGTAGAGGCAGGGCTAGGAAACACCATATATTTT.

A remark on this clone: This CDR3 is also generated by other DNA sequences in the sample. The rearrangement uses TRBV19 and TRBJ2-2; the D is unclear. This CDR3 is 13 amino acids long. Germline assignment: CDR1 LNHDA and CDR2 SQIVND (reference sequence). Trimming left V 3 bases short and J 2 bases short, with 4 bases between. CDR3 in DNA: TGTGCCAGTAGTATCCTCAACACCGGGGAGCTGTTTTTT. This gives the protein CASSILNTGELFF.

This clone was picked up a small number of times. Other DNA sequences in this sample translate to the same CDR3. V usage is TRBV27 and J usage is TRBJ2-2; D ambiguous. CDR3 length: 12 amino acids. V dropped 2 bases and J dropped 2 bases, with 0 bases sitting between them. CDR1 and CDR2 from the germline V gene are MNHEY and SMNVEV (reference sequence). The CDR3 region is CASSLNTGELFF. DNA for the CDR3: TGTGCCAGCAGTTTAAACACCGGGGAGCTGTTTTTT.

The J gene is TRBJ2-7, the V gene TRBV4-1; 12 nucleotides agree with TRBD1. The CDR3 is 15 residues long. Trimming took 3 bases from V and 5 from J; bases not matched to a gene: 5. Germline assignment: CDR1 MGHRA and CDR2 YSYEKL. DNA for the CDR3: TGCGCCAGCAGCCAGATGGGACAGGGGGCTAACGAGCAGTACTTC. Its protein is CASSQMGQGANEQYF.

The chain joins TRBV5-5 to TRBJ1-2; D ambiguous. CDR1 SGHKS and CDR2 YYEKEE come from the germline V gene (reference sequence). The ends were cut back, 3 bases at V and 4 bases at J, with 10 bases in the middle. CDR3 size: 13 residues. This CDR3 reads CASSSRFGYGYTF. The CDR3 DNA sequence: TGTGCCAGCAGCTCCCGGTTCGGCTATGGCTACACCTTC.

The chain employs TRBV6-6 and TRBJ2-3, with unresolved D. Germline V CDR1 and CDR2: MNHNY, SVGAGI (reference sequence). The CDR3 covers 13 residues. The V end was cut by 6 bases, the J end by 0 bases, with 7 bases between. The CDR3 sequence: CASRPESTDTQYF. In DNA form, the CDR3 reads TGTGCCAGCAGACCCGAAAGCACAGATACGCAGTATTTT.

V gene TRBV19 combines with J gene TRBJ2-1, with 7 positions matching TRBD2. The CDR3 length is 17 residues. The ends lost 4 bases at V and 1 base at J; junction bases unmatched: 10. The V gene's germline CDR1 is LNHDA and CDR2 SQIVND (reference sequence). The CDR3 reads CASSTSLREGSYNEQFF. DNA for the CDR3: TGTGCCAGTAGTACTTCCTTGAGGGAGGGATCCTACAATGAGCAGTTCTTC.

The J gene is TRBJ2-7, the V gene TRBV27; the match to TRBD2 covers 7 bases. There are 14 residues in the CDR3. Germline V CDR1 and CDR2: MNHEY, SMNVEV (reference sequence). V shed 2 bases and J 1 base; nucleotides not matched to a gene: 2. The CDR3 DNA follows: TGTGCCAGCAGTTTAGCTAGCGGTTCCTACGAGCAGTACTTC. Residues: CASSLASGSYEQYF.

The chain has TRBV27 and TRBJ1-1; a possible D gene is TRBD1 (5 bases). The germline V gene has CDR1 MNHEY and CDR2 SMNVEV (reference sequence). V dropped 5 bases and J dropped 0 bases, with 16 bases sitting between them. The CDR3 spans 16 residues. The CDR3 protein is CASSPLTAYMNTEAFF. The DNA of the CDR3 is TGTGCCAGCAGTCCCCTGACAGCTTACATGAACACTGAAGCTTTCTTT.

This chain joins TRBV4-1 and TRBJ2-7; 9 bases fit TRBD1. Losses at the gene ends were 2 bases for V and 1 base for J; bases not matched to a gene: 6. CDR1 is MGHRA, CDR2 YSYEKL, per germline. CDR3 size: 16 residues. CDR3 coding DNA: TGCGCCAGCAGCCAACGACAGGGGGTGATATCCTACGAGCAGTACTTC. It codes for CASSQRQGVISYEQYF.